These 22 T cell receptor beta chains were sequenced from one sample in a study of beta chain features in type 1 diabetes. The isolated RNA, all of it, was reverse transcribed, so expressed TCRB transcripts were what got sequenced. Some clones are missing from TCRdb's copy, which holds only in-frame ones; the method was immunoSEQ multiplex PCR. The data show 200,000 to 250,000 clones, 9% to 10% seen once. Sequences were obtained from naive CD4+ T cells from blood. These receptors came from a woman aged 18-29 years in good health.

This sequence joins TRBV4-1 and TRBJ2-1; 8 nucleotides match TRBD2. Germline CDR1 is MGHRA and CDR2 is YSYEKL. The length of the CDR3 is 16 residues. V gave up 1 base and J gave up 15 bases; unmatched junction bases: 17. Written as DNA, the CDR3 is TGCGCCAGCAGCCAAGTTTTGCCTGGGTCGGGACTAGAGGGGTTCTTC. This codes for CASSQVLPGSGLEGFF.

The chain is built from TRBV19 and TRBJ2-7; D might be TRBD2 (6 bases). V was trimmed by 6 bases and J by 0 bases, leaving 12 bases between them. Germline V gene sequence: CDR1 LNHDA, CDR2 SQIVND (reference sequence). The CDR3 consists of 14 residues. The CDR3 is CASRTTGSSYEQYF. The CDR3, as DNA: TGTGCCAGTAGAACTACCGGGAGCTCCTACGAGCAGTACTTC.

This clone showed up just a few times. CDR3 protein: CASSQTGLSYNEQFF. The CDR3 nucleotides read TGTGCCAGCAGCCAGACAGGGCTTTCCTACAATGAGCAGTTCTTC. The chain uses TRBV6-5 and TRBJ2-1, with 7 nucleotides matching TRBD1. Germline V CDR1 and CDR2: MNHEY, SVGAGI. The CDR3 runs to 15 residues. V lost 6 bases and J lost 1; bases outside the gene matches: 6.

This clone showed up just a few times. The gene calls are TRBV2 and TRBJ2-3; 10 bases agree with TRBD2. This CDR3 is 14 amino acids long. After removal of 5 bases from V and 1 base from J, the junction contained 0 bases not matched to a gene. Germline V CDR1 and CDR2: SNHLY, FYNNEI. CDR3 DNA: TGTGCCAGCAGTCTAGCGGGGGGCACAGATACGCAGTATTTT. The encoded protein is CASSLAGGTDTQYF.

V and J are TRBV5-1 and TRBJ2-7; 9 positions agree with TRBD2. J lost 6 bases, V lost 6 bases, and 4 bases had no gene match. The CDR3 length is 12 residues. The germline V gene has CDR1 SGHRS and CDR2 YFSETQ. In nucleotides, the CDR3 is TGCGCCAGCACCCGTAGCGGGAGCGAGCAGTACTTC. Protein sequence: CASTRSGSEQYF.

The gene calls are TRBV7-9 and TRBJ1-4; TRBD1 might be the D (6 bases). The CDR3 is 15 amino acids. The germline gives CDR1 SEHNR, CDR2 FQNEAQ (reference sequence). V shed 1 base and J shed 3 bases, with 9 bases lying between them. The DNA for the CDR3 is TGTGCCAGCAGCTTAGACAGGGTGGCTAATGAAAAACTGTTTTTT. Translated, it gives CASSLDRVANEKLFF. Filled out from reference TRBV7-9 and TRBJ1-4, the complete variable domain reads DTGVSQNPRHKITKRGQNVTFRCDPISEHNRLYWYRQTLGQGPEFLTYFQNEAQLEKSRLLSDRFSAERPKGSFSTLEIQRTEQGDSAMYLCASSLDRVANEKLFFGSGTQLSVL.

V and J are TRBV4-2 and TRBJ2-1; perhaps TRBD2 as D (6 bases). Between the trimmed V and J ends, which lost 3 bases and 7 bases, there was a span of 13 bases. Germline loops: CDR1 LGHNA, CDR2 YNFKEQ. The CDR3 sequence is 14 residues long. The chain's CDR3 is CASSQPGTSNEQFF. CDR3 in DNA: TGTGCCAGCAGCCAGCCCGGGACTTCTAATGAGCAGTTCTTC.

This chain uses TRBV9 with TRBJ2-7; 8 nucleotides align to TRBD1. With V trimmed by 2 bases and J by 0 bases, 4 bases remained unmatched. The CDR3 spans 15 residues. From germline, CDR1 is SGDLS and CDR2 YYNGEE. CDR3 region: CASSVGQVSSYEQYF. The CDR3 nucleotides read TGTGCCAGCAGCGTGGGACAGGTTAGCTCCTACGAGCAGTACTTC.

This clone was seen only a few times. J is TRBJ2-1 and V is TRBV10-3; the D gene is possibly TRBD1 (7 bases). Germline-derived CDR1 and CDR2 are ENHRY and SYGVKD. This CDR3 has 13 amino acids. With 10 bases removed from V and 4 bases from J, the gap between germline ends came to 14 bases. CDR3: CASGTELYNEQFF. CDR3 nucleotides: TGTGCCAGCGGGACAGAACTATACAATGAGCAGTTCTTC.

There are a few counts of this clone. The chain combines TRBV5-1 with TRBJ1-5; TRBD1 matches 7 bases. The CDR3 sequence is 16 residues long. V was clipped by 0 bases and J by 2 bases; unmatched bases: 5. Germline-derived CDR1 and CDR2 are SGHRS and YFSETQ. DNA of the CDR3: TGCGCCAGCAGCTTGGGTACAGGGGCTGGCAATCAGCCCCAGCATTTT. It codes for CASSLGTGAGNQPQHF.

The genes are TRBV11-2 and TRBJ2-1, with 14 bases matching TRBD2. J was trimmed by 4 bases and V by 5 bases; bases with no gene match: 1. CDR3 length: 15 residues. Germline V gene lookup returns CDR1 SGHAT and CDR2 FQNNGV. The CDR3 region is CASSRTSGRYNEQFF. Written as DNA, the CDR3 is TGTGCCAGCAGCCGGACTAGCGGGAGGTACAATGAGCAGTTCTTC.

This clone was detected a few times. The rearrangement uses TRBV30 and TRBJ2-3; maybe TRBD1 (6 bases). Germline values: CDR1 GTSNPN, CDR2 SVGIG (reference sequence). CDR3 length: 14 amino acids. V lost 6 bases, J lost 2 bases, and 15 bases lay in between. This CDR3 is CACSRGTNTDTQYF. The DNA of the CDR3 is TGTGCCTGTAGCAGGGGAACAAACACAGATACGCAGTATTTT.

This chain connects TRBV11-2 to TRBJ2-5; perhaps TRBD2 as D (5 bases). Trimming shortened V by 4 bases and J by 5 bases, and 8 bases separated the two germline ends. The V gene's germline CDR1 is SGHAT and CDR2 FQNNGV. This CDR3 region has 12 residues. The chain's CDR3 is CASSWTGETQYF. CDR3 DNA sequence: TGTGCCAGCAGCTGGACGGGGGAGACCCAGTACTTC.

There are a few counts of this clone. This chain connects TRBV27 to TRBJ2-2, with D possibly matching TRBD1 (6 bases). This CDR3 is 15 amino acids long. Germline lookup yields CDR1 MNHEY and CDR2 SMNVEV (reference sequence). Trimming stripped 6 bases from V and 5 bases from J, with 16 bases between. DNA for the CDR3: TGTGCCAGCAGACTCTACCGGACAGCTACCGGGGAGCTGTTTTTT. It yields the protein CASRLYRTATGELFF.

The J gene is TRBJ1-3, the V gene TRBV18, with no clear D. The germline gives CDR1 KGHSH, CDR2 LQKENI. Trimming pared 2 bases from V and 0 bases from J, leaving 11 bases between. The CDR3 runs 16 residues. The CDR3 is CASSPFEQLSGNTIYF. CDR3 nucleotide sequence: TGTGCCAGCTCACCATTCGAACAGCTCTCTGGAAACACCATATATTTT.

This chain uses TRBV4-2 with TRBJ1-1; D is ambiguous. The CDR3 length is 13 residues. V was pared by 4 bases and J by 4 bases, with 10 bases between. Per the germline V gene, CDR1 is LGHNA and CDR2 is YNFKEQ. The CDR3 spells CASSLPGGTEAFF. In DNA form, the CDR3 reads TGTGCCAGCAGCCTACCAGGTGGCACTGAAGCTTTCTTT.

The chain carries TRBV9 and TRBJ2-3, with 12 bases identical to TRBD2. Germline V gene sequence: CDR1 SGDLS, CDR2 YYNGEE. Losses at the gene ends were 4 bases for V and 6 bases for J; bases not matched to a gene: 9. This CDR3 spans 16 amino acids. The CDR3: CASSPPTSGSGDTQYF. CDR3 DNA sequence: TGTGCCAGCAGCCCCCCGACTAGCGGGAGCGGGGATACGCAGTATTTT.

The sample holds one count of this clone. V and J are TRBV7-6 and TRBJ2-7; 14 bases line up with TRBD2. CDR1 SGHVS and CDR2 FNYEAQ come from the germline V gene. The junction had 9 bases not matched to a gene; V was cut back by 5 bases and J by 6 bases. CDR3 size: 16 residues. CDR3 sequence reads: CASSRGTSGSLGEQYF. DNA for the CDR3: TGTGCCAGCAGCCGGGGGACTAGCGGGAGTCTGGGCGAGCAGTACTTC.

The chain recombines TRBV30 with TRBJ2-7; 8 bases align to TRBD1. V was pared by 3 bases and J by 5 bases, with 6 bases of the junction left unmatched. CDR3 size: 13 residues. The germline V gene has CDR1 GTSNPN and CDR2 SVGIG (reference sequence). Here the CDR3 reads CAWSPDRDHEQYF. The CDR3 DNA follows: TGTGCCTGGAGCCCGGACAGGGATCACGAGCAGTACTTC.

This clone was picked up a small number of times. This sequence joins TRBV5-1 and TRBJ1-1; D is perhaps TRBD1 (5 bases). The CDR3 has 13 amino acids. Per the germline V gene, CDR1 is SGHRS and CDR2 is YFSETQ. The V gene lost 3 bases and the J gene lost 4 bases, with 10 bases spanning the gap. CDR3 coding DNA: TGCGCCAGCAGCTGGGGGGGATTCACTGAAGCTTTCTTT. Translated: CASSWGGFTEAFF.

This chain connects TRBV5-6 to TRBJ2-3, with 10 bases lining up with TRBD2. V lost 4 bases and J lost 3; bases outside the gene matches: 5. The CDR3 loop spans 15 amino acids. Germline CDR1 and CDR2: SGHDT and YYEEEE. The CDR3 here is CASSPLAGETDTQYF. The CDR3 DNA reads as TGTGCCAGCAGCCCCCTAGCGGGAGAGACAGATACGCAGTATTTT.

The rearrangement links TRBV5-6 to TRBJ1-1; TRBD1 might be the D (5 bases). Germline CDR1 reads SGHDT; CDR2 reads YYEEEE. The V end lost 4 bases, the J end lost 7 bases, and 17 bases lay between the germline ends. The CDR3 consists of 14 residues. CDR3 nucleotide sequence: TGTGCCAGCAGCCTAGGACATGAATATAGTGAAGCTTTCTTT. Protein product: CASSLGHEYSEAFF. The whole variable domain, filled in from reference TRBV5-6 and TRBJ1-1, reads DAGVTQSPTHLIKTRGQQVTLRCSPKSGHDTVSWYQQALGQGPQFIFQYYEEEERQRGNFPDRFSGHQFPNYSSELNVNALLLGDSALYLCASSLGHEYSEAFFGQGTRLTVV.